This T cell receptor beta chain was found in a study of T cell responses to AZD1222 COVID-19 vaccine. Sequenced by immunoSEQ multiplex PCR; TCRdb stores in-frame clones only, minus some. The data show under 150,000 clones, roughly 93% seen once. As regards this clone: Its antigen is not known.

Recipients boosted at about 4 weeks or about 12 weeks are pooled. Study findings and constraints: After the peak T cell response, and only then, were repertoires sampled. Breadth and depth of Spike-specific TCRs rose after two AZD1222 doses. Vaccine-related CD4 TCRs covered spike, predominating at 160-218 and 743-854.

This TCR was sampled from an adult who received the AZD1222 COVID-19 vaccine. The sample consisted of peripheral blood, taken 28 days after the second AZD1222 dose.

CDR3 coding DNA: TGTGCCAGCTCACCAACGTCCGCAGCGGGAGGGCGGACCGGGGAGCTGTTTTTT. Translating it yields CASSPTSAAGGRTGELFF. V usage is TRBV18 and J usage is TRBJ2-2; 10 bases agree with TRBD2. The CDR3 runs to 18 residues. The V and J ends lost 2 bases and 5 bases, in that order; junction bases with no gene match: 11. Germline assignment: CDR1 KGHSH and CDR2 LQKENI.